Listed here are 29 T cell receptor beta chains from one sample, sequenced in a study of CD8 T cells in Susac syndrome (dated by TCRdb to the late 2010s). Libraries were prepared through the immunoSEQ multiplex PCR assay. RNA was extracted using the RNeasy kit, and about 0.45 to 1 microgram was reverse transcribed with random hexamers. The raw public data were reprocessed by TCRdb itself: fastp quality trimming at Q25, MiXCR clonotype calling, in-frame beta chains only. Identical CDR3 proteins give one entry, which carries the most common genes and DNA. The sample data list just over 150,000 distinct CDR3 sequences, and roughly 96% of these were observed just once. 0.15% of the sample comes from the top ten. The specimen was CD8+ T cells from PBMCs. The receptors were sampled from a human donor with multiple sclerosis.

V usage is TRBV29-1 and J usage is TRBJ2-1, with 7 bases identical to TRBD2. The germline CDR1 and CDR2 sequences are SQVTM and ANQGSEA. This CDR3 has 13 residues. J lost 2 bases, V lost 5 bases, and 3 bases had no gene match. CDR3: CSVRRGTYNEQFF. Written as DNA, the CDR3 is TGCAGCGTTAGGCGGGGGACCTACAATGAGCAGTTCTTC.

The count of this clonotype is one. V and J are TRBV20-1 and TRBJ1-5; no firm D call. CDR3 length: 12 amino acids. Germline V gene data show CDR1 as DFQATT and CDR2 as SNEGSKA (reference sequence). The V end was cut by 3 bases, the J end by 10 bases, with 13 bases between. The CDR3 is CSARPSNTPQHF. CDR3 DNA sequence: TGCAGTGCTAGGCCCTCGAATACTCCCCAGCATTTT.

The rearrangement joins TRBV29-1 to TRBJ1-1; D gene unclear. Germline CDR1 SQVTM, CDR2 ANQGSEA. The CDR3 totals 12 residues. Deletions cut 5 bases from V and 5 bases from J, with 12 bases between. The CDR3 reads CSVFVERTEAFF. The CDR3 region has the DNA TGCAGCGTTTTTGTTGAAAGGACTGAAGCTTTCTTT.

The V call is TRBV3-1, the J call TRBJ2-3, with TRBD2 matching over 9 bases. Losses at the gene ends were 0 bases for V and 0 bases for J; bases not matched to a gene: 4. The V gene's germline CDR1 is LGHDT and CDR2 YNNKEL (reference sequence). This CDR3 has 17 amino acids. CDR3 in amino acids: CASSQDLAGSSTDTQYF. The CDR3 DNA is TGTGCCAGCAGCCAAGATCTAGCGGGGAGTAGCACAGATACGCAGTATTTT.

The rearrangement uses TRBV5-1 and TRBJ2-2; D gene uncertain. Germline CDR1 reads SGHRS; CDR2 reads YFSETQ. Deletions cut 1 base from V and 0 bases from J, with 10 bases between. The CDR3 contains 16 residues. The CDR3 loop reads CASSLLSSANTGELFF. CDR3 coding DNA: TGCGCCAGCAGCTTGTTGTCAAGTGCGAACACCGGGGAGCTGTTTTTT.

The chain is built from TRBV3-1 and TRBJ2-1; 7 bases are shared with TRBD1. CDR3 length: 14 amino acids. The V gene end was trimmed by 4 bases and the J gene end by 10 bases; junction bases not matched to a gene: 10. CDR1 LGHDT and CDR2 YNNKEL come from the germline V gene (reference sequence). The CDR3 sequence is CASSPRGGQAEQFF. The CDR3 bases are TGTGCCAGCAGCCCACGGGGTGGACAGGCAGAGCAGTTCTTC.

The chain is built from TRBV29-1 and TRBJ2-1; TRBD2 matches 8 bases. Germline CDR1 is SQVTM and CDR2 is ANQGSEA. The ends lost 8 bases at V and 4 bases at J; junction bases unmatched: 13. The CDR3 totals 15 residues. CDR3 in amino acids: CSTENDGGAYNEQFF. The CDR3 coding sequence is TGCAGCACCGAGAACGACGGGGGGGCTTACAATGAGCAGTTCTTC.

The CDR3 protein is CSASAEAGGLEQFF. In nucleotides, the CDR3 is TGCAGTGCCAGCGCCGAAGCGGGGGGCCTCGAGCAGTTCTTC. The chain links TRBV20-1 to TRBJ2-1, with TRBD2 identical over 9 bases. The ends lost 6 bases at V and 10 bases at J; junction bases unmatched: 13. Looked up from germline, CDR1 is DFQATT and CDR2 is SNEGSKA (reference sequence). The CDR3 is made up of 14 amino acids.

The chain is built from TRBV27 and TRBJ1-5; D is uncertain. The length of the CDR3 is 17 residues. The germline V gene has CDR1 MNHEY and CDR2 SMNVEV (reference sequence). Trimming removed 6 bases at V and 4 bases at J, with 22 bases between. In DNA form, the CDR3 reads TGTGCCAGCAGCCCAGCATATTGGGAGCTGCAAAATCAGCCCCAGCATTTT. This sequence encodes CASSPAYWELQNQPQHF.

The J gene is TRBJ2-7, the V gene TRBV7-9; TRBD2 agrees at 10 bases. V dropped 0 bases and J dropped 7; count of bases not matched to a gene: 6. The germline V gene encodes CDR1 SEHNR and CDR2 FQNEAQ (reference sequence). There are 15 residues in the CDR3. CDR3 DNA sequence: TGTGCCAGCAGCTTAGCCAGCGGGGGGGTAGAAGAGCAGTACTTC. Translated: CASSLASGGVEEQYF.

The chain joins TRBV11-2 to TRBJ2-1; D perhaps matches TRBD1 (6 bases). CDR1 and CDR2 (germline): SGHAT, FQNNGV. Trimming removed 1 base from V and 2 bases from J, with 9 bases in between. The CDR3 is made up of 15 amino acids. CDR3 region: CASSLVRTAYNEQFF. In nucleotides, the CDR3 is TGTGCCAGCAGCTTAGTCAGGACAGCCTACAATGAGCAGTTCTTC.

The rearrangement links TRBV29-1 to TRBJ2-7; TRBD1 aligns across 8 bases. Trimming at V came to 7 bases and at J to 6 bases, leaving 8 bases not matched to a gene. This CDR3 is built from 12 residues. CDR1 SQVTM and CDR2 ANQGSEA come from the germline V gene. CDR3 amino acids: CSATGQALEQYF. The CDR3 DNA follows: TGCAGCGCTACGGGACAGGCGCTCGAGCAGTACTTC.

This sequence joins TRBV11-1 and TRBJ2-7; the match to TRBD2 covers 10 bases. Trimming cost V 5 bases and J 2 bases; bases outside gene matches: 6. The CDR3 length is 15 residues. Germline V lookup: CDR1 SGHAT, CDR2 FQDESV (reference sequence). CDR3 loop: CASSPTSGVTYEQYV. The CDR3 nucleotides are TGTGCCAGCAGCCCAACTAGCGGGGTTACCTACGAGCAGTACGTC.

The chain carries TRBV7-2 and TRBJ2-1; possible D gene TRBD2, 5 bases. The CDR3 loop spans 15 amino acids. Germline V CDR1 and CDR2: SGHTA, FQGNSA. V was shortened by 5 bases and J by 0 bases, with 11 bases between the two germline ends. CDR3 amino acids: CASSPTAASYNEQFF. In nucleotides, the CDR3 is TGTGCCAGCAGCCCCACAGCGGCCTCCTACAATGAGCAGTTCTTC.

The gene calls are TRBV9 and TRBJ2-7; TRBD2 aligns across 10 bases. V shed 0 bases, J shed 0 bases, and the junction held 6 bases outside the gene matches. This CDR3 is built from 17 residues. Germline V gives CDR1 SGDLS, CDR2 YYNGEE. The CDR3 is CASSVGSGGSPSYEQYF. The CDR3 DNA is TGTGCCAGCAGCGTAGGTAGCGGGGGGTCTCCCTCCTACGAGCAGTACTTC.

CDR3 residues: CASSQDGREYGYTF. DNA of the CDR3: TGCGCCAGCAGCCAAGACGGACGGGAGTATGGCTACACCTTC. V gene TRBV4-1 combines with J gene TRBJ1-2; D is ambiguous. Germline V gene lookup returns CDR1 MGHRA and CDR2 YSYEKL. Trimming left V 0 bases short and J 5 bases short, with 10 bases between. There are 14 residues in the CDR3.

The V gene is TRBV15, the J gene TRBJ1-2; the D gene is possibly TRBD1 (5 bases). The germline gives CDR1 LNHNV, CDR2 YYDKDF (reference sequence). The V end was cut by 0 bases, the J end by 4 bases, with 12 bases between. CDR3 length: 15 amino acids. CDR3 nucleotides: TGTGCCACCAGCAGAGATATTGGGGGTAGCTATGGCTACACCTTC. This encodes CATSRDIGGSYGYTF.

The chain carries TRBV6-1 and TRBJ2-3; tentatively, D is TRBD2 (7 bases). Germline loops: CDR1 MNHNS, CDR2 SASEGT. V gave up 2 bases and J gave up 2 bases, with 17 bases separating them. The CDR3 is 17 amino acids. The CDR3 coding sequence is TGTGCCAGCAGTGAAAAGTTTAGCCGGGGGGCCACAGATACGCAGTATTTT. Translated: CASSEKFSRGATDTQYF.

The rearrangement uses TRBV3-1 and TRBJ2-5; tentative D call: TRBD2 (6 bases). CDR3 length equals 15 residues. V lost 7 bases to trimming and J lost 0 bases, with 15 bases between them. CDR1 and CDR2 (germline): LGHDT, YNNKEL (reference sequence). Here the CDR3 DNA reads TGTGCCAGCATCAATGTTCGGGACTACCAAGAGACCCAGTACTTC. Protein: CASINVRDYQETQYF.

The genes are TRBV20-1 and TRBJ1-1, with TRBD1 as a possible D gene (5 bases). V gave up 4 bases and J gave up 6 bases, with 9 bases separating them. Germline V gene sequence: CDR1 DFQATT, CDR2 SNEGSKA (reference sequence). The length of the CDR3 is 11 residues. The CDR3 coding sequence is TGCAGTGCTATTTGGGGACCTGAAGCTTTCTTT. Its translation is CSAIWGPEAFF.

The chain has TRBV6-5 and TRBJ2-3, with D unclear. The CDR3 has 14 residues. With 4 bases removed from V and 0 bases from J, the gap between germline ends came to 8 bases. Germline V gene data show CDR1 as MNHEY and CDR2 as SVGAGI. The CDR3: CASSWATSTDTQYF. CDR3 DNA: TGTGCCAGCAGTTGGGCCACTAGCACAGATACGCAGTATTTT.

The rearrangement uses TRBV11-1 and TRBJ1-1; TRBD1 might be the D (5 bases). V lost 5 bases and J 0 bases, leaving 10 bases between the germline ends. The germline V gene has CDR1 SGHAT and CDR2 FQDESV (reference sequence). The CDR3 has 14 residues. This CDR3 reads CASSPTGMNTEAFF. CDR3 in DNA: TGTGCCAGCAGCCCAACAGGCATGAACACTGAAGCTTTCTTT.

CDR3 loop: CASSLPGQGTPGANVLTF. The CDR3 nucleotides read TGTGCCAGCAGCTTACCGGGACAGGGAACACCTGGGGCCAACGTCCTGACTTTC. V and J are TRBV7-9 and TRBJ2-6, with TRBD1 matching 9 bases. Losses at the gene ends were 2 bases for V and 2 bases for J; bases not matched to a gene: 7. Looked up from germline, CDR1 is SEHNR and CDR2 is FQNEAQ (reference sequence). The CDR3 is made up of 18 amino acids.

J is TRBJ2-7 and V is TRBV6-2 or TRBV6-3; D remains unclear. Trimming cost V 7 bases and J 2 bases, with 9 bases left between them. This CDR3 spans 12 amino acids. Germline CDR1 reads MNHEY; CDR2 reads SVGEGT. CDR3 in amino acids: CASNMQAYEQYF. Written as DNA, the CDR3 is TGTGCCAGCAATATGCAAGCCTACGAGCAGTACTTC.

The genes are TRBV20-1 and TRBJ2-7; the D is unclear. CDR1 is DFQATT, CDR2 SNEGSKA, per germline (reference sequence). This CDR3 is built from 12 residues. Deletions cut 3 bases from V and 0 bases from J, with 6 bases between. This chain's CDR3 is CSASQSSYEQYF. CDR3 in DNA: TGCAGTGCTAGCCAAAGCTCCTACGAGCAGTACTTC.

CDR3 protein: CASSVRGEQFF. Here the CDR3 DNA reads TGCGCCAGCAGCGTTAGGGGAGAGCAGTTCTTC. The rearrangement links TRBV4-1 to TRBJ2-1, with a tentative D call TRBD1 (5 bases). V was cut by 5 bases and J by 10 bases, with 9 bases left in between. The germline CDR1 and CDR2 sequences are MGHRA and YSYEKL. This CDR3 contains 11 residues.

The chain employs TRBV5-6 and TRBJ2-7; TRBD1 agrees at 7 bases. V shed 4 bases and J 3 bases; nucleotides not matched to a gene: 7. The CDR3 is made up of 14 amino acids. Germline CDR1 reads SGHDT; CDR2 reads YYEEEE. The CDR3 DNA sequence: TGTGCCAGCAGCGGCTCCGGGACAGTCTACGAGCAGTACGTC. Its protein product is CASSGSGTVYEQYV.

The chain links TRBV7-9 to TRBJ1-2, with D tentatively TRBD1 (5 bases). The germline V gene encodes CDR1 SEHNR and CDR2 FQNEAQ (reference sequence). The V and J ends lost 5 bases and 2 bases respectively, with 15 bases between them. The CDR3 covers 15 residues. In DNA, the CDR3 is TGTGCCAGCAGCCCTCAATGGGAGGGGAACTATGGCTACACCTTC. It is translated as CASSPQWEGNYGYTF.

The chain uses TRBV12-3 or TRBV12-4 and TRBJ1-1; tentative D call: TRBD1 (5 bases). The length of the CDR3 is 11 residues. V was cut by 5 bases and J by 8 bases, with 9 bases left in between. The CDR3 spells CASSPNREAFF. CDR3 DNA: TGTGCCAGCAGTCCAAACAGGGAAGCTTTCTTT.